The sequence of this TCR beta chain was determined in a study of cytomegalovirus exposure and HLA in healthy donors. Study-level results: The authors later linked a missense DCLRE1C variant to TCR beta V- and J-gene trimming. When presence/absence was analysed, sequencing depth was taken to be roughly uniform across donors.

The CDR3 extends over 15 amino acids. Trimming removed 4 bases from V and 1 base from J, with 13 bases in between. From germline, CDR1 is PRHDT and CDR2 FYEKMQ (reference sequence). As to this clone: What it binds is unknown.

13 Jbeta primers and 60 Vbeta primers were used for the PCR. Clones were read by immunoSEQ multiplex PCR, and TCRdb kept only the in-frame ones, dropping some. The table has approximately 250,000 clones, approximately 78% seen once. The chain combines TRBV13 with TRBJ1-2; D may be TRBD1 (6 bases). The source is a boy aged 5-17 years in good health and CMV-seronegative. The material sequenced was PBMCs. CDR3 bases: TGTGCCAGCAGCTCTCGGGGCAGGGGTAACTATGGCTACACCTTC. As protein: CASSSRGRGNYGYTF.